Below, 8 T cell receptor beta chains from the same sample are listed, as sequenced in a study of cytomegalovirus exposure and HLA in healthy donors. PCR employed 60 Vbeta and 13 Jbeta primers. Some clones are missing from TCRdb's copy, which holds only in-frame ones; the method was immunoSEQ multiplex PCR. Recorded for this sample: 150,000 to 200,000 clones. The sample was PBMCs. These receptors originate from a woman between 55 and 75 years old in good health and CMV-seronegative.

This rearrangement joins TRBV5-8 to TRBJ2-5; D unclear. Germline-derived CDR1 and CDR2 are SGHTS and YDEGEE. Deletions cut 1 base from V and 0 bases from J, with 7 bases between. This CDR3 contains 14 residues. The CDR3 DNA is TGTGCCAGCAGCTTGCGAGGAGACCAAGAGACCCAGTACTTC. This encodes CASSLRGDQETQYF.

V and J are TRBV4-2 and TRBJ2-7; D perhaps matches TRBD2 (6 bases). The germline V gene has CDR1 LGHNA and CDR2 YNFKEQ. V was cut by 1 base and J by 5 bases, with 12 bases left in between. CDR3 length: 14 residues. Here the CDR3 DNA reads TGTGCCAGCAGCCAAGTGGAGGGGCTCCACGAGCAGTACTTC. Protein sequence: CASSQVEGLHEQYF.

V usage is TRBV10-2 and J usage is TRBJ1-1; D is unclear. Germline V gene sequence: CDR1 WSHSY, CDR2 SAAADI. V gave up 3 bases and J gave up 1 base, with 9 bases separating them. This CDR3 comprises 14 residues. CDR3 DNA sequence: TGCGCCAGCAGTGATGAGCGGTCGAACACTGAAGCTTTCTTT. This encodes CASSDERSNTEAFF.

This chain uses TRBV15 with TRBJ1-1; D is uncertain. Germline V gene data show CDR1 as LNHNV and CDR2 as YYDKDF (reference sequence). This CDR3 contains 14 residues. Trimming pared 0 bases from V and 4 bases from J, leaving 9 bases between. This CDR3 reads CATSRDRSGTEAFF. For the CDR3, the DNA is TGTGCCACCAGCAGAGATCGGTCCGGCACTGAAGCTTTCTTT.

The V gene is TRBV5-4, the J gene TRBJ1-2; TRBD1 might be the D (6 bases). Per the germline V gene, CDR1 is SGHNT and CDR2 is YYREEE (reference sequence). The CDR3 extends over 13 amino acids. V was clipped by 4 bases and J by 2 bases, with 9 bases between them. CDR3: CASSTDRNYGYTF. The CDR3 nucleotides read TGTGCCAGCAGCACGGACAGAAACTATGGCTACACCTTC.

This chain links TRBV9 with TRBJ1-5; no clear D. Germline V lookup: CDR1 SGDLS, CDR2 YYNGEE. The ends were cut back, 4 bases at V and 0 bases at J, with 8 bases in the middle. This CDR3 has 14 residues. CDR3 sequence (DNA): TGTGCCAGCAGCAGGGAGTATAGCAATCAGCCCCAGCATTTT. Amino acid sequence: CASSREYSNQPQHF.

The rearrangement links TRBV12-5 to TRBJ1-1, with a weak D call TRBD1 (5 bases). V gave up 6 bases and J gave up 6 bases, with 23 bases separating them. CDR1 is LGHNT and CDR2 is FRNRAP in the germline V gene. This CDR3 contains 16 residues. CDR3 loop: CASGLLVGPRAAEAFF. The CDR3 nucleotides read TGTGCTAGTGGCCTTCTCGTCGGTCCCAGGGCGGCTGAAGCTTTCTTT.

J is TRBJ1-2 and V is TRBV10-1, with no clear D. This CDR3 has 11 residues. The germline V gene has CDR1 WNHNN and CDR2 SYGVQD (reference sequence). The V end was cut by 3 bases, the J end by 4 bases, with 3 bases between. The CDR3 DNA reads TGCGCCAGCAGTGACGGCTATGGCTACACCTTC. Its protein product is CASSDGYGYTF.